These 8 T cell receptor beta chains share one sample of origin, sequenced in a study of patients and donors after allogeneic stem cell transplantation. Via MiXCR, TCRdb re-called the RT-PCR reads, giving one row per CDR3 protein. Found here are hundreds of thousands of distinct CDR3 sequences, over 30% of them singletons; the top ten hold roughly 11%. Sequenced sample: blood, either unsorted or a sorted T cell fraction (not recorded which). These receptors originate from a human donor who was either an allogeneic HSCT recipient or a stem cell or donor lymphocyte infusion donor (not recorded which). It is not recorded whose cells these are; they may come from a transplant donor.

The chain couples TRBV9 to TRBJ1-4; weak D call: TRBD1 (6 bases). The CDR3 is 15 amino acids. Germline V gene lookup returns CDR1 SGDLS and CDR2 YYNGEE. V shed 3 bases and J shed 8 bases, with 17 bases lying between them. The CDR3 DNA is TGTGCCAGCAGCGCCCACGACAGGCCAAACGAAAAACTGTTTTTT. It translates to CASSAHDRPNEKLFF.

This chain links TRBV5-1 with TRBJ2-5, with TRBD1 identical over 7 bases. The germline CDR1 and CDR2 sequences are SGHRS and YFSETQ. The length of the CDR3 is 13 residues. The V segment lost 4 bases and the J segment 3 bases; nucleotides outside the gene matches: 3. DNA for the CDR3: TGCGCCAGCAGCCTAGGGACAGAAGAGACCCAGTACTTC. Its protein is CASSLGTEETQYF.

This clonotype has more than one count but fewer than ten. The V call is TRBV28, the J call TRBJ2-7; 11 bases fit TRBD1. The CDR3 contains 15 residues. Looked up from germline, CDR1 is MDHEN and CDR2 is SYDVKM. The V and J ends lost 5 bases and 4 bases, in that order; junction bases with no gene match: 7. CDR3 sequence (DNA): TGTGCCAGCAGTCCCAGGGGACAGGGGGGGTACGAGCAGTACTTC. Residues: CASSPRGQGGYEQYF.

The V gene is TRBV20-1, the J gene TRBJ1-2; no clear D gene. This CDR3 has 12 amino acids. Trimming removed 7 bases at V and 6 bases at J, with 15 bases between. Germline CDR1 DFQATT, CDR2 SNEGSKA (reference sequence). CDR3 loop: CSGNSPGDGYTF. CDR3 sequence (DNA): TGCAGTGGAAACAGCCCAGGTGATGGCTACACCTTC.

The CDR3 reads CASSPHRGQDYGYTF. CDR3 bases: TGCGCCAGCAGCCCTCACAGGGGTCAGGACTATGGCTACACCTTC. The genes are TRBV4-1 and TRBJ1-2, with 7 nucleotides matching TRBD1. Trimming took 4 bases from V and 3 from J; bases not matched to a gene: 8. The V gene's germline CDR1 is MGHRA and CDR2 YSYEKL. The length of the CDR3 is 15 residues.

Concerning this clonotype: The junction and the germline gene differ at one end; a read error may be behind it. This chain links TRBV7-3 with TRBJ1-3; unclear D gene. CDR1 and CDR2 (germline): SGHTA, FQGTGA. This CDR3 comprises 13 residues. CDR3 loop: CASILSSGNTIYF. As DNA, the CDR3 is TGTGCCAGCATCTTATCCTCTGGAAACACCATATATTTT.

The chain joins TRBV7-3 to TRBJ2-5; D may match TRBD1 or TRBD2 (5 bases each). V was clipped by 5 bases and J by 0 bases, with 13 bases between them. The germline V gene encodes CDR1 SGHTA and CDR2 FQGTGA. The CDR3 covers 15 residues. The CDR3 loop is CASSPGTRHQETQYF. DNA for the CDR3: TGTGCCAGCAGCCCCGGGACGAGACACCAAGAGACCCAGTACTTC. Full variable domain (outside the CDR3, taken from reference TRBV7-3 and TRBJ2-5): GAGVSQTPSNKVTEKGKYVELRCDPISGHTALYWYRQSLGQGPEFLIYFQGTGAADDSGLPNDRFFAVRPEGSVSTLKIQRTERGDSAVYLCASSPGTRHQETQYFGPGTRLLVL.

This sequence joins TRBV11-1 and TRBJ2-5, with D possibly TRBD2 on 6 matching bases. Germline loops: CDR1 SGHAT, CDR2 FQDESV (reference sequence). Trimming shortened V by 3 bases and J by 9 bases, and 17 bases separated the two germline ends. CDR3 length: 14 amino acids. This CDR3 is CASSFIQGGGAQYF. For the CDR3, the DNA is TGTGCCAGCAGCTTTATCCAGGGCGGAGGGGCCCAGTACTTC.